This TCR beta chain was sequenced for a study of T cell responses to AZD1222 COVID-19 vaccine. Whole-study results and caveats: CD4 TCRs associated with vaccination spanned spike, dominating at 160-218 and 743-854.

The CDR3 runs to 16 residues. After removal of 5 bases from V and 4 bases from J, the junction contained 14 bases not matched to a gene. CDR1 and CDR2 from the germline V gene are SEHNR and FQNEAQ (reference sequence). With respect to this clone: What it binds is not known.

Generated by immunoSEQ multiplex PCR, the TCRdb table keeps only in-frame clones and is missing some. The profile covers about 170,000 clones, with over 85% appearing a single time and 3.5% to 4.5% taken by the ten largest. This chain connects TRBV7-9 to TRBJ2-7; 7 positions match TRBD1. This specimen consisted of peripheral blood, obtained on day 0 of AZD1222 vaccination. This sequence was found in an adult in good health. Written as DNA, the CDR3 is TGTGCCAGCAGCCCATGGGCAGGGGGTAGGTCTTACGAGCAGTACTTC. Translating gives CASSPWAGGRSYEQYF. The full variable domain, in which reference TRBV7-9 and TRBJ2-7 provide the parts outside the CDR3, is DTGVSQNPRHKITKRGQNVTFRCDPISEHNRLYWYRQTLGQGPEFLTYFQNEAQLEKSRLLSDRFSAERPKGSFSTLEIQRTEQGDSAMYLCASSPWAGGRSYEQYFGPGTRLTVT.